Below are 3 T cell receptor beta chains sequenced from a single sample in a study of T cell repertoires in aging, cancer and after chemotherapy. TCR beta rearrangements were amplified from peripheral blood genomic DNA. TRB rearrangements spanning V, D and J were amplified using mixed TRB-A/B primers. TCRdb independently ran MiXCR on the multiplex PCR reads; one entry per CDR3 protein. This sample has approximately 18,000 distinct CDR3 sequences, with 40% to 55% found just once. The material sequenced was blood. The receptors here all came from a human donor in good health.

The rearrangement links TRBV30 to TRBJ1-5; D gene uncertain. The CDR3 spans 14 residues. Trimming removed 3 bases at V and 3 bases at J, with 12 bases between. Looked up from germline, CDR1 is GTSNPN and CDR2 is SVGIG (reference sequence). The CDR3, as DNA: TGTGCCTGGAGACCTGAAGGGAACAATCAGCCCCAGCATTTT. Protein: CAWRPEGNNQPQHF.

V usage is TRBV19 and J usage is TRBJ2-1; possible D gene TRBD2, 5 bases. CDR1 and CDR2 (germline): LNHDA, SQIVND (reference sequence). The CDR3 is made up of 15 amino acids. The V gene lost 6 bases and the J gene lost 5 bases, with 17 bases spanning the gap. The CDR3 bases are TGTGCCAGTAGCACCGAGGGCTTACTCCACAATGAGCAGTTCTTC. Translated: CASSTEGLLHNEQFF. The whole variable domain, remainder taken from reference TRBV19 and TRBJ2-1, is DGGITQSPKYLFRKEGQNVTLSCEQNLNHDAMYWYRQDPGQGLRLIYYSQIVNDFQKGDIAEGYSVSREKKESFPLTVTSAQKNPTAFYLCASSTEGLLHNEQFFGPGTRLTVL.

The chain joins TRBV27 to TRBJ2-7; no clear D gene. The germline V gene has CDR1 MNHEY and CDR2 SMNVEV (reference sequence). The CDR3 covers 14 residues. The CDR3 is CGSPAVYNPYEQYF. The CDR3, as DNA: TGTGGGTCGCCAGCAGTTTATAACCCCTACGAGCAGTACTTC.